The rows below give T cell receptor beta chains drawn from one sample of a study of long-term antiretroviral therapy in people with HIV. TCRdb's table, derived via immunoSEQ multiplex PCR, lists solely in-frame clones and lacks some. The sample lists tens of thousands of clones, around 80% seen once, with around 6.1% in the top ten. Specimen: unsorted PBMCs, collected 0.6 years after starting antiretroviral therapy. The receptors originated from a man aged 18 to 35 with HIV. Both conserved end residues are part of each CDR3. The D gene is left open where the match is weak. Expanded clones are given a class, and other clones once, few, many or no size at all.

CDR3 protein	CDR3 DNA	D gene	J gene	clone size	V gene
CAWTREWGAFF	TGTGCCTGGACAAGGGAATGGGGAGCTTTCTTT	.	TRBJ1-1	.	TRBV30
CASSSTTGVGNVLTF	TGTGCCAGCTCGTCGACGACAGGGGTCGGCAACGTCCTGACTTTC	TRBD1	TRBJ2-6	.	TRBV18
CSGGDRDAWF	TGCAGCGGAGGTGACAGGGACGCTTGGTTT	TRBD1	TRBJ1-1	.	TRBV29-1
CATSTFLLGELFF	TGTGCCACCAGCACCTTCCTACTCGGGGAGCTGTTTTTT	.	TRBJ2-2	few	TRBV15
CASSPFSGRALGEQYF	TGTGCCAGTAGTCCGTTTAGCGGGAGGGCCTTGGGCGAGCAGTACTTC	TRBD2	TRBJ2-7	.	TRBV19
CASSSGQGTQPQHF	TGTGCCAGCAGTTCTGGACAGGGTACTCAGCCCCAGCATTTT	TRBD1	TRBJ1-5	.	TRBV28
CASSLGSSGRGTDTQYF	TGTGCCAGCAGCTTAGGTAGTAGCGGACGGGGCACAGATACGCAGTATTTT	.	TRBJ2-3	once	TRBV11-1
CASSTEGPGLQPQHF	TGTGCCAGTAGTACTGAAGGGCCTGGGCTTCAGCCCCAGCATTTT	.	TRBJ1-5	.	TRBV19
CASRRTGEVRAGGYTF	TGCGCCAGCAGAAGGACAGGGGAAGTAAGAGCGGGCGGCTACACCTTC	TRBD1	TRBJ1-2	once	TRBV5-1
CASSFPGVEQYF	TGTGCCAGCAGCTTCCCCGGGGTCGAGCAGTACTTC	.	TRBJ2-7	.	TRBV7-9
CASSQEGSTYYGYTF	TGCGCCAGCAGCCAAGAAGGCAGTACGTACTATGGCTACACCTTC	.	TRBJ1-2	.	TRBV4-1
CASSLVLTEGEKLFF	TGTGCCAGCAGCTTAGTTTTGACAGAGGGGGAAAAACTGTTTTTT	.	TRBJ1-4	.	TRBV7-9
CASTFRLAGANEQFF	TGTGCCAGCACCTTCAGACTAGCGGGAGCCAATGAGCAGTTCTTC	TRBD2	TRBJ2-1	.	TRBV4-2
CASSPTAVSNTGELFF	TGTGCCAGCAGCCCCACGGCAGTATCGAACACCGGGGAGCTGTTTTTT	.	TRBJ2-2	.	TRBV11-2
CASSLISGNEQFF	TGTGCCAGCAGTTTAATCTCGGGGAATGAGCAGTTCTTC	.	TRBJ2-1	medium-sized	TRBV27
CASSPIGNQPQHF	TGTGCCAGCAGTCCTATAGGGAATCAGCCCCAGCATTTT	.	TRBJ1-5	.	TRBV6-1
CASSPGTSGSSYEQYF	TGTGCCAGCTCACCCGGGACTAGCGGGTCATCCTACGAGCAGTACTTC	TRBD2	TRBJ2-7	once	TRBV18
CSVGGQVYEQYF	TGCAGCGTGGGGGGACAAGTCTACGAGCAGTACTTC	.	TRBJ2-7	.	TRBV29-1
CASSSRTGGYITEAFF	TGTGCCAGCAGCTCCAGAACAGGGGGCTATATCACTGAAGCTTTCTTT	TRBD1	TRBJ1-1	.	TRBV7-9
CAISENRQFLTGELFF	TGTGCCATCAGTGAGAATAGACAGTTCTTAACCGGGGAGCTGTTTTTT	.	TRBJ2-2	.	TRBV10-3
CASSPYRDANEKLFF	TGTGCCAGCAGCCCCTACAGGGACGCTAATGAAAAACTGTTTTTT	.	TRBJ1-4	.	TRBV7-2
CASSLGTGSGELFF	TGTGCCAGCAGCTTAGGGACAGGGTCCGGGGAGCTGTTTTTT	TRBD1	TRBJ2-2	.	TRBV7-9
CASSLLGLETNNEQFF	TGCGCCAGCAGCTTGCTAGGACTAGAGACGAACAATGAGCAGTTCTTC	TRBD2	TRBJ2-1	.	TRBV5-1
CASSLSGEGGEQYF	TGTGCCAGCAGCTTAAGTGGTGAAGGGGGCGAGCAGTACTTC	.	TRBJ2-7	.	TRBV13
CASSQDVGYGYTF	TGTGCCAGCAGCCAAGATGTCGGCTATGGCTACACCTTC	.	TRBJ1-2	.	TRBV14
CASSMGPNTEAFF	TGTGCCAGTAGTATGGGACCGAACACTGAAGCTTTCTTT	.	TRBJ1-1	few	TRBV19
CASSEADQGGGGEQYF	TGTGCCAGCAGTGAAGCAGACCAGGGGGGTGGTGGAGAGCAGTACTTC	.	TRBJ2-7	.	TRBV2
CASSRDGGSQPQHF	TGTGCCAGTAGTCGGGACGGAGGGTCCCAGCCCCAGCATTTT	.	TRBJ1-5	.	TRBV19
CASSREAGGPNYGYTF	TGTGCCAGCAGCAGAGAGGCAGGAGGCCCTAACTATGGCTACACCTTC	.	TRBJ1-2	.	TRBV28
CASSFLAGGPYEQYF	TGTGCCAGCAGTTTTCTAGCGGGAGGGCCCTACGAGCAGTACTTC	TRBD2	TRBJ2-7	.	TRBV27
CASSYRTSYEQYF	TGTGCCAGCAGTTACAGGACATCCTACGAGCAGTACTTC	.	TRBJ2-7	.	TRBV6-5
CASSRSGSGYTF	TGTGCCAGCAGTCGGTCAGGGAGCGGCTACACCTTC	.	TRBJ1-2	.	TRBV28
CSAQSGTGVGEQYF	TGCAGCGCCCAATCCGGGACAGGGGTTGGGGAGCAGTACTTC	TRBD1	TRBJ2-7	few	TRBV29-1
CASSPPVQGSTIYF	TGTGCCAGCTCACCACCCGTTCAAGGGAGCACCATATATTTT	.	TRBJ1-3	.	TRBV18
CASSRKGPSLYPDTQYF	TGTGCCAGCAGCCGAAAGGGGCCTTCCTTGTACCCAGATACGCAGTATTTT	.	TRBJ2-3	.	TRBV7-2
CASSFGTGPTGELFF	TGTGCCAGCTCGTTCGGGACAGGCCCCACCGGGGAGCTGTTTTTT	TRBD1	TRBJ2-2	.	TRBV18